Listed here is a single T cell receptor (beta chain). Its matching antigen is unknown. This sample is drawn from a study of shared clonotypes between healthy human individuals. Overall study findings and caveats: Four donors shared about 5% of their naive CD4 clonotypes.

V shed 5 bases, J shed 2 bases, and the junction held 9 bases outside the gene matches. The CDR3 length is 16 residues. Germline CDR1 SEHNR, CDR2 FQNEAQ (reference sequence). Healthy HIV-negative adults without recent acute infections or vaccinations served as donors. TCRdb's copy holds only in-frame clones and misses some; the assay was immunoSEQ multiplex PCR. The sample lists roughly 2.5 million clones, about 92% seen once, with 0.13% to 0.15% in the top ten. What was sequenced was naive CD4+ T cells sorted from blood. Indicated subset: CD45RA+ positively selected. The TCR sequence derives from a man between 18 and 35 years old in good health. The gene calls are TRBV7-9 and TRBJ2-3; 8 bases agree with TRBD1. CDR3 sequence reads: CASSGPDREHTDTQYF. CDR3 coding DNA: TGTGCCAGCAGCGGGCCGGACAGGGAGCACACAGATACGCAGTATTTT.